A selection of T cell receptor beta chains follows, all from one sample in a study of cytomegalovirus exposure and HLA in healthy donors. The table came from immunoSEQ multiplex PCR; TCRdb's copy has only in-frame clones and leaves some out. The table records about 170,000 clones, 70% to 90% of them present only once. Sequencing was done on a sample of PBMCs. The source is a girl aged 5-17 years in good health and CMV-seropositive. Both conserved end residues are part of each CDR3. A D gene is named only where the DNA matches it firmly. Rows give clone size only sometimes, using once, few, many, or a class for an expanded clone.

d_call,clone_size,cdr3_length,j_call,v_call,cdr3_nt,cdr3_aa
TRBD1,few,16,TRBJ1-2,TRBV7-9,TGTGCCAGCAGCTTAGTAAATCAGGGGGTGGCTTACGGCTACACCTTC,CASSLVNQGVAYGYTF
.,.,16,TRBJ2-2,TRBV25-1,TGTGCCAGCAGTTTCGACAGCGACCCGAACACCGGGGAGCTGTTTTTT,CASSFDSDPNTGELFF
.,few,16,TRBJ1-3,TRBV4-1,TGCGCCAGCAGCCAAGCGTCGGCAGGGTTTGGAAACACCATATATTTT,CASSQASAGFGNTIYF
.,.,16,TRBJ2-1,TRBV9,TGTGCCAGCAGCCCCGGGAGTCTCGCCTCCTACAATGAGCAGTTCTTC,CASSPGSLASYNEQFF
.,.,15,TRBJ1-3,TRBV6-5,TGTGCCAGCAGTTACGGGTACAGCTCTGGAAACACCATATATTTT,CASSYGYSSGNTIYF
.,.,13,TRBJ2-7,TRBV27,TGTGCCAGCAGTTTCAAGAGCTCCTACGAGCAGTACTTC,CASSFKSSYEQYF
.,.,15,TRBJ2-7,TRBV6-5,TGTGCCAGCAGTTACTCGTCCGGGTTCCCTTACGAGCAGTACTTC,CASSYSSGFPYEQYF
.,.,16,TRBJ2-7,TRBV5-4,TGTGCCAGCAGCTTGGGAGGGTCGAAAAGCTCCTACGAGCAGTACTTC,CASSLGGSKSSYEQYF
.,.,15,TRBJ1-1,TRBV6-5,TGTGCCAGCAGTTACTCGGGCCAGGGGCTGACTGAAGCTTTCTTT,CASSYSGQGLTEAFF
TRBD1,.,15,TRBJ2-7,TRBV15,TGTGCCACCAGCAGGGAGGACAGGGGCACCTACGAGCAGTACTTC,CATSREDRGTYEQYF
.,.,14,TRBJ1-2,TRBV28,TGTGCCAGCAGCCGACACAGGGATTCCAATGGCTACACCTTC,CASSRHRDSNGYTF
TRBD1,.,14,TRBJ1-6,TRBV29-1,TGCAGCGTTGTCCGCGGGACAGAGGGATCACCCCTCCACTTT,CSVVRGTEGSPLHF
TRBD2,.,16,TRBJ2-7,TRBV9,TGTGCCAGCAGCGTAGAGGGGAGCGGGGGGGGCTACGAGCAGTACTTC,CASSVEGSGGGYEQYF
.,.,16,TRBJ2-1,TRBV21-1,TGTGCCAGCAGCAAAGTCCAGGCCCTGGTCTACAATGAGCAGTTCTTC,CASSKVQALVYNEQFF
.,.,15,TRBJ1-4,TRBV13,TGTGCCAGCAGCTATAGGGGTTTTACTAATGAAAAACTGTTTTTT,CASSYRGFTNEKLFF
TRBD1,.,14,TRBJ1-1,TRBV2,TGTGCCAGCAAATTACAGGGGGCATGGACTGAAGCTTTCTTT,CASKLQGAWTEAFF
TRBD2,.,15,TRBJ2-1,TRBV27,TGTGCCAGCAGCCTCGGACTAGCCTCCTACAATGAGCAGTTCTTC,CASSLGLASYNEQFF
.,.,15,TRBJ2-2,TRBV18,TGTGCCAGCTCACCGGGGGGTCCGAACACCGGGGAGCTGTTTTTT,CASSPGGPNTGELFF
.,.,16,TRBJ2-3,TRBV21-1,TGTGCCAGCAGCGCAATCTGGCGGGGGGGCATAGATACGCAGTATTTT,CASSAIWRGGIDTQYF
.,.,18,TRBJ2-3,TRBV7-9,TGTGCCAGCAGCCCCCCCGGGGGGCAAGGAATTAGCACAGATACGCAGTATTTT,CASSPPGGQGISTDTQYF
.,.,14,TRBJ2-5,TRBV6-1,TGTGCCAGCAAGAGAGGTCAAATGGCAGAGACCCAGTACTTC,CASKRGQMAETQYF
.,few,14,TRBJ2-1,TRBV7-2,TGTGCCAGCAGCTTAGGGGGGGGCCTGGGTGAGCAGTTCTTC,CASSLGGGLGEQFF
.,once,12,TRBJ1-5,TRBV14,TGTGCCAGCAGCCAGAGCAGGAAGCCCCAGCATTTT,CASSQSRKPQHF
.,few,15,TRBJ2-2,TRBV6-5,TGTGCCAGCAGTTACATGGCCTTGAACACCGGGGAGCTGTTTTTT,CASSYMALNTGELFF
.,.,16,TRBJ1-4,TRBV6-5,TGTGCCAGCAGTTACCGGGACCCGGGGGCTAATGAAAAACTGTTTTTT,CASSYRDPGANEKLFF
TRBD1,.,15,TRBJ1-1,TRBV6-5,TGTGCCAGCAGGCCCGACAGGGGGACGAACACTGAAGCTTTCTTT,CASRPDRGTNTEAFF
.,.,18,TRBJ2-3,TRBV7-9,TGTGCCAGCAGCCTCCGGGGGGCAACGTCCCCTAGCACAGATACGCAGTATTTT,CASSLRGATSPSTDTQYF
.,.,15,TRBJ1-2,TRBV27,TGTGCCAGCGGCCCGAAACTCGGGGGGCGCGATGGCTACACCTTC,CASGPKLGGRDGYTF
.,few,13,TRBJ1-6,TRBV5-1,TGCGCCAGCAGCTTGTCCCCCGGTTCACCCCTCCACTTT,CASSLSPGSPLHF
TRBD1,once,15,TRBJ1-1,TRBV4-1,TGTGCCAGCAGCCCCAGGGGGACGGGATCAACTGAAGCTTTCTTT,CASSPRGTGSTEAFF
.,.,16,TRBJ1-2,TRBV5-6,TGTGCCAGCAGCTTGGACCCCTTCAGAAAAAACTATGGCTACACCTTC,CASSLDPFRKNYGYTF
.,.,11,TRBJ2-5,TRBV2,TGTGCCAGCACCAAGGGGGAGACCCAGTACTTC,CASTKGETQYF
TRBD1,many,13,TRBJ2-1,TRBV25-1,TGTGCCAGCAGGGACAGGGGGAACAATGAGCAGTTCTTC,CASRDRGNNEQFF
TRBD1,.,15,TRBJ1-2,TRBV6-5,TGTGCCAGCAGTTACCTGGACAGGGTTTCCTATGGCTACACCTTC,CASSYLDRVSYGYTF
.,.,13,TRBJ2-5,TRBV18,TGTGCCAGCTCACCCTCAGGGCCAGAGACCCAGTACTTC,CASSPSGPETQYF
TRBD2,.,18,TRBJ2-3,TRBV29-1,TGCAGCGTTGAAGATAAAGGATGGAGGGAGGGTAGCACAGATACGCAGTATTTT,CSVEDKGWREGSTDTQYF
.,few,12,TRBJ1-1,TRBV5-6,TGTGCCTGGACGACGGGGAAGACTGAAGCTTTCTTT,CAWTTGKTEAFF
TRBD1,.,13,TRBJ1-2,TRBV7-9,TGTGCCAGCAGCTCACCAGGGGGAGATGGCTACACCTTC,CASSSPGGDGYTF
TRBD1,few,14,TRBJ1-1,TRBV12-5,TGTGCTAGTGGTTTGTCGGACAGGGTTTCTGAAGCTTTCTTT,CASGLSDRVSEAFF
.,.,16,TRBJ1-5,TRBV25-1,TGTGCCAGCAGTGAACGTCAGCAGGGGAGCAATCAGCCCCAGCATTTT,CASSERQQGSNQPQHF
TRBD1,.,15,TRBJ1-1,TRBV2,TGTGCCAGCAGTCCTACAGGGGCGGTGAACACTGAAGCTTTCTTT,CASSPTGAVNTEAFF
TRBD2,.,15,TRBJ2-7,TRBV5-4,TGTGCCAGCAGCCCCGGGGGGGGGATCCTCTACGAGCAGTACTTC,CASSPGGGILYEQYF
.,few,15,TRBJ1-2,TRBV11-1,TGTGCCAGCACCCGCAGTCAGGGGTCCAGCTATGGCTACACCTTC,CASTRSQGSSYGYTF
TRBD1,few,14,TRBJ1-5,TRBV19,TGTGCCAGTAAGGAGGACAGGGGTGCCCAGCCCCAGCATTTT,CASKEDRGAQPQHF
TRBD1,.,13,TRBJ1-1,TRBV2,TGTGCCAGCAGGCCGACAGGGGGGACTGAAGCTTTCTTT,CASRPTGGTEAFF
.,few,14,TRBJ2-2,TRBV11-1,TGTGCCAGCAGTCGGGATCTAGACGCTAGGGAGCTGTTTTTT,CASSRDLDARELFF
TRBD1,.,17,TRBJ1-4,TRBV25-1,TGTGCCAGCAGTGCCCCGGGAGGGGACAGGGAAGGCGAAAAACTGTTTTTT,CASSAPGGDREGEKLFF